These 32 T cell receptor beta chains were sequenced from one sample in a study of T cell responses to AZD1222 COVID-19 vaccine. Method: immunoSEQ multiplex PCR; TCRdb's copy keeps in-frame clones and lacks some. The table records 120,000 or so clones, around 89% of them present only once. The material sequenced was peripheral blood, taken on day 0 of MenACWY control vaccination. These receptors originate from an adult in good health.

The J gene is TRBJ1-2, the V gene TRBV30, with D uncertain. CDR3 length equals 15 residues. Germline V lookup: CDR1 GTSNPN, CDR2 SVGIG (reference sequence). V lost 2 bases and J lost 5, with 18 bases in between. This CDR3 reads CAWSRESLKRYGYTF. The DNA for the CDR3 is TGTGCCTGGAGTAGGGAGTCTCTTAAACGTTATGGCTACACCTTC.

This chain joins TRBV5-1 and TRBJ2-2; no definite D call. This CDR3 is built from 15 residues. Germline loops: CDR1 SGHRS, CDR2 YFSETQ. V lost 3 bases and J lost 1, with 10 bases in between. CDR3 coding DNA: TGCGCCAGCAGCTGGTTACAGCAGAACACCGGGGAGCTGTTTTTT. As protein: CASSWLQQNTGELFF.

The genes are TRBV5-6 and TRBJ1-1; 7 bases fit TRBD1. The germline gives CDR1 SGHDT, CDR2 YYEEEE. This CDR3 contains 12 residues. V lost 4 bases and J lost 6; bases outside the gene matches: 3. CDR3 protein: CASSQGESEAFF. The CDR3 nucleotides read TGTGCCAGCAGCCAGGGGGAATCTGAAGCTTTCTTT.

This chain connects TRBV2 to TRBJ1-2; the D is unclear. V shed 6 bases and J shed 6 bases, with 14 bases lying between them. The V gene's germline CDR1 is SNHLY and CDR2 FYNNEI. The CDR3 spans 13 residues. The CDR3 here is CASRRHASDGYTF. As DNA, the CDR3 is TGTGCCAGCAGAAGACACGCTTCGGATGGCTACACCTTC.

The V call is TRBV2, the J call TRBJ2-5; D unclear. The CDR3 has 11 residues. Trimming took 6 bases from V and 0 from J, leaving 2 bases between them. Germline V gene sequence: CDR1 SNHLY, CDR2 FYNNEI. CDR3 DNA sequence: TGTGCCAGCAGAAACCAAGAGACCCAGTACTTC. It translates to CASRNQETQYF.

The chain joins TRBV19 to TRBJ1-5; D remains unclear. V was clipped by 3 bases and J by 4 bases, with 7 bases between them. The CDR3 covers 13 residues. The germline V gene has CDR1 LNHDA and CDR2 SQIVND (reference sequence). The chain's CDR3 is CASSIRENQPQHF. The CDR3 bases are TGTGCCAGTAGTATTCGAGAAAATCAGCCCCAGCATTTT.

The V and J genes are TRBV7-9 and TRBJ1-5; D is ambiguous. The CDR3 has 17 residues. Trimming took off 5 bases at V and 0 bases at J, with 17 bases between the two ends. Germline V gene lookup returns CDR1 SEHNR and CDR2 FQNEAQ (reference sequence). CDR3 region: CASSAQMTDYSNQPQHF. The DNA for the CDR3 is TGTGCCAGCAGCGCACAAATGACGGATTATAGCAATCAGCCCCAGCATTTT.

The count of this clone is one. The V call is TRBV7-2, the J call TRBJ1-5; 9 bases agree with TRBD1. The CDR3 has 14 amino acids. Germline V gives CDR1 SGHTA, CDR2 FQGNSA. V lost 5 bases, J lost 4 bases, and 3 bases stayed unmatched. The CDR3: CASSTTGGNQPQHF. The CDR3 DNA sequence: TGTGCCAGCAGCACGACAGGGGGGAATCAGCCCCAGCATTTT. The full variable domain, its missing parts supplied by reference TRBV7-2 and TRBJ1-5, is GAGVSQSPSNKVTEKGKDVELRCDPISGHTALYWYRQSLGQGLEFLIYFQGNSAPDKSGLPSDRFSAERTGGSVSTLTIQRTQQEDSAVYLCASSTTGGNQPQHFGDGTRLSIL.

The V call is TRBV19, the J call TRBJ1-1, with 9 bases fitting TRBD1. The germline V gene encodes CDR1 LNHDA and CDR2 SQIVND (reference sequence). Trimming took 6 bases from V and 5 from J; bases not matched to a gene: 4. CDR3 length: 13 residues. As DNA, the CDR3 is TGTGCCAGTAGCCCGGACAGGGGTACTGAAGCTTTCTTT. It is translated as CASSPDRGTEAFF.

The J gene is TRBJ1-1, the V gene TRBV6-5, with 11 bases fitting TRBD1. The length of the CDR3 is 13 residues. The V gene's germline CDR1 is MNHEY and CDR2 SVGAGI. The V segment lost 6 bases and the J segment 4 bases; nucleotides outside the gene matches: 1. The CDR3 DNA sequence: TGTGCCAGCAGCGGGACAGGGGGCACTGAAGCTTTCTTT. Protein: CASSGTGGTEAFF.

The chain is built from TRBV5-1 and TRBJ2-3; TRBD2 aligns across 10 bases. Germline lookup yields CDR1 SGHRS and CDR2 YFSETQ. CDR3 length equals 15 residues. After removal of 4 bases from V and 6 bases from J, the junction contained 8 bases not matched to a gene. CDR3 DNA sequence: TGCGCCAGCAGCCTGAGCGGGAGGGAGGTCGATACGCAGTATTTT. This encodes CASSLSGREVDTQYF.

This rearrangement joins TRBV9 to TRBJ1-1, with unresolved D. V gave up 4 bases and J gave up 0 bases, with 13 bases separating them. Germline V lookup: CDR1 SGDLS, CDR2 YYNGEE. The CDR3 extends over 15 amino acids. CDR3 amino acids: CASSQPSEMNTEAFF. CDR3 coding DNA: TGTGCCAGCAGCCAACCTAGCGAGATGAACACTGAAGCTTTCTTT.

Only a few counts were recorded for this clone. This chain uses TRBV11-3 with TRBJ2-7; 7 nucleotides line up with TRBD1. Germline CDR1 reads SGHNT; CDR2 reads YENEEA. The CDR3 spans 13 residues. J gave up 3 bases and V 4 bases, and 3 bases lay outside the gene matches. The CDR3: CASSSRDSYEQYF. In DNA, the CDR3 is TGTGCCAGCAGCTCAAGGGACAGCTACGAGCAGTACTTC.

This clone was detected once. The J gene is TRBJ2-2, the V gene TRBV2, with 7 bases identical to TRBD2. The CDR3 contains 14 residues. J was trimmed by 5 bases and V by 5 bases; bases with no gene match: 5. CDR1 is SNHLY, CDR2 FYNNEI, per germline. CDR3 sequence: CASSRLAGTGELFF. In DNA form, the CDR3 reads TGTGCCAGCAGTCGACTAGCAGGGACCGGGGAGCTGTTTTTT.

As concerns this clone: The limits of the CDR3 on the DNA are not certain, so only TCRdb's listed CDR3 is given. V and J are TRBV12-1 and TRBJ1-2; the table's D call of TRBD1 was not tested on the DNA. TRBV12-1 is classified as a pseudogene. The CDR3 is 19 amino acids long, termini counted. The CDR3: CASSFGAGTVGTSNYGYTF.

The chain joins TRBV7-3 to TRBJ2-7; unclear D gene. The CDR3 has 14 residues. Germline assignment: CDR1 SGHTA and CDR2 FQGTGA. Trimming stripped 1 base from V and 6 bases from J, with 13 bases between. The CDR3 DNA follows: TGTGCCAGCAGCTTAAATGGGGTAGGCGGCGAGCAGTACTTC. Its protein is CASSLNGVGGEQYF.

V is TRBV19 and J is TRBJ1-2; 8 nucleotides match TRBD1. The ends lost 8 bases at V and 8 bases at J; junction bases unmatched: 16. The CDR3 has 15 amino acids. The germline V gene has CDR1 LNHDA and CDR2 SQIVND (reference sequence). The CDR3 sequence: CASADRGGPGGGYTF. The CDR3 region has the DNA TGTGCCAGTGCGGATAGAGGGGGGCCAGGGGGCGGCTACACCTTC.

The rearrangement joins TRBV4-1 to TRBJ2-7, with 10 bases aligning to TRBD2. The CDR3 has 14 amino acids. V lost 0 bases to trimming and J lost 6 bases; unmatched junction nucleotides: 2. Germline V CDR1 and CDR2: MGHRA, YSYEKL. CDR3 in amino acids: CASSQDGTSAEQYF. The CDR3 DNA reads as TGCGCCAGCAGCCAAGACGGGACTAGCGCCGAGCAGTACTTC.

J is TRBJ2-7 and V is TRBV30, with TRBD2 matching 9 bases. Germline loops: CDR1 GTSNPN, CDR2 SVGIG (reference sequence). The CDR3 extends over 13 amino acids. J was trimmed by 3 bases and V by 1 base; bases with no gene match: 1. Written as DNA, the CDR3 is TGTGCCTGGAGTGGACTAGCGGTCTACGAGCAGTACTTC. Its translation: CAWSGLAVYEQYF.

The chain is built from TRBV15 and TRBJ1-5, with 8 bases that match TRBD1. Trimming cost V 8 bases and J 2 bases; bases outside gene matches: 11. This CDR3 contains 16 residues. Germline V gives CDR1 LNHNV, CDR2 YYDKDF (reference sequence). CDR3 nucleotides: TGTGCCACCCGTAAGTCCGGACAGGGCGGCAATCAGCCCCAGCATTTT. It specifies CATRKSGQGGNQPQHF.

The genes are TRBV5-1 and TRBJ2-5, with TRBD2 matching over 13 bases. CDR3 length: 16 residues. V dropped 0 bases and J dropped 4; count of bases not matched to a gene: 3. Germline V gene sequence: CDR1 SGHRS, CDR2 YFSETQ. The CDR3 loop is CASSLGLAGGVETQYF. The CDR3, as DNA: TGCGCCAGCAGCTTGGGACTAGCGGGAGGCGTAGAGACCCAGTACTTC. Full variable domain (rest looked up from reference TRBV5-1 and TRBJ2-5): KAGVTQTPRYLIKTRGQQVTLSCSPISGHRSVSWYQQTPGQGLQFLFEYFSETQRNKGNFPGRFSGRQFSNSRSEMNVSTLELGDSALYLCASSLGLAGGVETQYFGPGTRLLVL.

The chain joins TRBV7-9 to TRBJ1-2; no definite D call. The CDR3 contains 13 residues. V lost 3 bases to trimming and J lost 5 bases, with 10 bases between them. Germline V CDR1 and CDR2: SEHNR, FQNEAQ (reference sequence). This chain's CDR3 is CASSFHGSYGYTF. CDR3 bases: TGTGCCAGCAGCTTTCATGGGAGTTATGGCTACACCTTC.

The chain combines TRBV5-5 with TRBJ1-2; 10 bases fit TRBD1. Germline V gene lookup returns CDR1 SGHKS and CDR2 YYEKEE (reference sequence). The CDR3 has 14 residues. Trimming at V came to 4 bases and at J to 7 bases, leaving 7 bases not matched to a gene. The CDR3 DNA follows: TGTGCCAGCAGCGGGACAGGGGAAAGGTTTGGCTACACCTTC. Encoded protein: CASSGTGERFGYTF.

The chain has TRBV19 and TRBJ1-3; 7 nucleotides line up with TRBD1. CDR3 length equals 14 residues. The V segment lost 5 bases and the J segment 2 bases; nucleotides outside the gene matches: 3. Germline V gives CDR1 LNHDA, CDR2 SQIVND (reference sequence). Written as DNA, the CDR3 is TGTGCCAGTAGTCCCGGACAGGCTGGAAACACCATATATTTT. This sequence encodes CASSPGQAGNTIYF.

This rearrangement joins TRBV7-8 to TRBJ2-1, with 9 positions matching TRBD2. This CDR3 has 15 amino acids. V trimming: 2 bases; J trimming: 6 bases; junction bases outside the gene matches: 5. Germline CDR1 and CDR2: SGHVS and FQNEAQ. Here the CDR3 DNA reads TGTGCCAGCAGCTTAATAGCGGGAGTGTCCAATGAGCAGTTCTTC. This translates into CASSLIAGVSNEQFF.

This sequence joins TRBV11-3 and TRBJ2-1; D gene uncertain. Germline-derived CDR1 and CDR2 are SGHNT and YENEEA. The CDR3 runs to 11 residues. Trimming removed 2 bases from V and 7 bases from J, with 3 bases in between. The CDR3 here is CASSLINEQFF. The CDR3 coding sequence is TGTGCCAGCAGCTTAATTAATGAGCAGTTCTTC.

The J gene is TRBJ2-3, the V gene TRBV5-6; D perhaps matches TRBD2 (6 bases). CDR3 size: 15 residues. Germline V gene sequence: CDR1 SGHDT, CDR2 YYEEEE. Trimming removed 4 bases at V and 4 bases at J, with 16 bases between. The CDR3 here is CASSRGALFADTQYF. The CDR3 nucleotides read TGTGCCAGCAGCCGCGGGGCTCTTTTCGCAGATACGCAGTATTTT.

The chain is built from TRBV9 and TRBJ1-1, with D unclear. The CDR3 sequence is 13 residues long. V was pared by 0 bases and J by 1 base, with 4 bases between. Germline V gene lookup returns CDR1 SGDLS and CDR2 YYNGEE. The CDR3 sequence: CASSVAWNTEAFF. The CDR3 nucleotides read TGTGCCAGCAGCGTAGCGTGGAACACTGAAGCTTTCTTT.

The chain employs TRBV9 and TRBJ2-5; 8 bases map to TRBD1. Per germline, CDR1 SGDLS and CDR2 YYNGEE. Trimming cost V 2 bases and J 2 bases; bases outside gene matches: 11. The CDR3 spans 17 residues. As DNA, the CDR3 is TGTGCCAGCAGCGTGGGTCCATCAGGGGGCAGACAAGAGACCCAGTACTTC. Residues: CASSVGPSGGRQETQYF. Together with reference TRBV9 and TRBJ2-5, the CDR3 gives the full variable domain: DSGVTQTPKHLITATGQRVTLRCSPRSGDLSVYWYQQSLDQGLQFLIQYYNGEERAKGNILERFSAQQFPDLHSELNLSSLELGDSALYFCASSVGPSGGRQETQYFGPGTRLLVL.

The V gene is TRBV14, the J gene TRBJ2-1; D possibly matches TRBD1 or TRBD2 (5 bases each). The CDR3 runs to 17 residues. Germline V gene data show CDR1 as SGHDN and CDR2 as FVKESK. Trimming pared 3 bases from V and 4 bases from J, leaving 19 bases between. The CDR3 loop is CASSHRATGTDYNEQFF. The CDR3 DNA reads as TGTGCCAGCAGCCATCGGGCGACCGGGACGGATTACAATGAGCAGTTCTTC.

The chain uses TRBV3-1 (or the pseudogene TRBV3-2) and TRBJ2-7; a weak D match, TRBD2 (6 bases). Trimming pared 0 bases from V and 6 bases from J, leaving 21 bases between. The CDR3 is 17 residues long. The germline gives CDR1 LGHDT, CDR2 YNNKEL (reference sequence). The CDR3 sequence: CASSQEEGGTVLGEQYF. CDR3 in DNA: TGTGCCAGCAGCCAAGAAGAGGGCGGGACGGTCCTCGGCGAGCAGTACTTC.

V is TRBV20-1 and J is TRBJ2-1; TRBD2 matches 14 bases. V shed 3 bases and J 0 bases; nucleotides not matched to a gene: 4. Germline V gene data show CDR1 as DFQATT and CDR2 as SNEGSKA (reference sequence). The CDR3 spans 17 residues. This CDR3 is CSASGTSGSFSYNEQFF. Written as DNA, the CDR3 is TGCAGTGCTAGTGGGACTAGCGGGAGTTTCTCCTACAATGAGCAGTTCTTC.